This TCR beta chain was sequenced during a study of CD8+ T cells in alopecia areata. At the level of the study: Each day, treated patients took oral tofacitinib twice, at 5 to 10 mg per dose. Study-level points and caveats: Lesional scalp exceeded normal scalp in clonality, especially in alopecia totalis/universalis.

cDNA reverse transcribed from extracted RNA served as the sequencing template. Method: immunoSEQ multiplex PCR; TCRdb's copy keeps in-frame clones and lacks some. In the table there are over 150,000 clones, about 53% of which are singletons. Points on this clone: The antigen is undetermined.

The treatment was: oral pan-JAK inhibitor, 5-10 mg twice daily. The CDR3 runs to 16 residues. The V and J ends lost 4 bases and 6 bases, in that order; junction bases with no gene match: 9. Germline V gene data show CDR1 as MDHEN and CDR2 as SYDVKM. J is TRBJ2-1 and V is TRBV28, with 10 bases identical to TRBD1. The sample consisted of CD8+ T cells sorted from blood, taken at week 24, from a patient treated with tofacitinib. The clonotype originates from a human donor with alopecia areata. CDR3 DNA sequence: TGTGCCAGCAGTTCCCCCGGGACAGGGGTTAGCAATGAGCAGTTCTTC. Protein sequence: CASSSPGTGVSNEQFF. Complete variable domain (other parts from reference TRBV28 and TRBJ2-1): DVKVTQSSRYLVKRTGEKVFLECVQDMDHENMFWYRQDPGLGLRLIYFSYDVKMKEKGDIPEGYSVSREKKERFSLILESASTNQTSMYLCASSSPGTGVSNEQFFGPGTRLTVL.